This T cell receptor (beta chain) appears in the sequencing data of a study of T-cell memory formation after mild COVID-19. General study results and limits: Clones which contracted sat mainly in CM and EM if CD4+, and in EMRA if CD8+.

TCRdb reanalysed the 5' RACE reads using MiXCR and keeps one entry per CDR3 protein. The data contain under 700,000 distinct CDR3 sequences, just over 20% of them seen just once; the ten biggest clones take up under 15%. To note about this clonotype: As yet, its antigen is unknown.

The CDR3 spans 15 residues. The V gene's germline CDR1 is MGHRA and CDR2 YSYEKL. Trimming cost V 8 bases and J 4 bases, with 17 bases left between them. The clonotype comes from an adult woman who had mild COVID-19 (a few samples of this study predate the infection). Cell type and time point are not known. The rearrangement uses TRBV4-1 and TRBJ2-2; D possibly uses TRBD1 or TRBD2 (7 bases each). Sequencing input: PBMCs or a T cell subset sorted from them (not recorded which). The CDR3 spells CASGPGGVGTGELFF. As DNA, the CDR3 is TGCGCCAGCGGACCAGGGGGGGTAGGCACCGGGGAGCTGTTTTTT.